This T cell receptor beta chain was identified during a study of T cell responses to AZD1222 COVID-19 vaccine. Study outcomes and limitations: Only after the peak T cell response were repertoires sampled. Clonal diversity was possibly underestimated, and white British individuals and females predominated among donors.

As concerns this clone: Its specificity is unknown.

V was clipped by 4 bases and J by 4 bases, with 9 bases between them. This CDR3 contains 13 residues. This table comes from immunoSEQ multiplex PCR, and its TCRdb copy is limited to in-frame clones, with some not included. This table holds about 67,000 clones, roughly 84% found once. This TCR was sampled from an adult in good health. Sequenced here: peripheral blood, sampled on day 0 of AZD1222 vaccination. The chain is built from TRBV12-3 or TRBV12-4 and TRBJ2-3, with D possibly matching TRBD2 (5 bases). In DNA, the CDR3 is TGTGCCAGCAGTTCAGGAGGACCAGATACGCAGTATTTT. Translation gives CASSSGGPDTQYF.